The 13 T cell receptor beta chains below all came from one sample that was sequenced in a study of blood T cell repertoires in COVID-19. The method was immunoSEQ multiplex PCR; TCRdb's version includes in-frame clones alone and lacks a portion of them. Found here are under 95,000 clones, around 87% of them singletons; the top ten hold approximately 7.4%. Specimen: peripheral blood. These TCRs come from a human donor with acute or convalescent COVID-19. The donor label of this sample is uncertain.

This clone was observed a single time. CDR3 in amino acids: CASSLEDNYGYTF. The CDR3, as DNA: TGTGCCAGCAGTTTGGAGGATAACTATGGCTACACCTTC. The rearrangement joins TRBV12-3 or TRBV12-4 to TRBJ1-2, with D uncertain. Trimming left V 3 bases short and J 1 base short, with 6 bases between. This CDR3 is 13 amino acids long.

J is TRBJ2-5 and V is TRBV11-1; 7 bases match TRBD1. This CDR3 spans 16 amino acids. Per germline, CDR1 SGHAT and CDR2 FQDESV (reference sequence). V shed 4 bases, J shed 5 bases, and the junction held 13 bases outside the gene matches. CDR3 sequence (DNA): TGTGCCAGCAGCTCGGGACAGAACTTCCCTTGGGAGACCCAGTACTTC. Translating gives CASSSGQNFPWETQYF.

The table lists this clone with a count of one. The V and J genes are TRBV6-5 and TRBJ1-2; 10 nucleotides agree with TRBD1. The CDR3 runs 13 residues. V was clipped by 5 bases and J by 7 bases; unmatched bases: 4. The V gene's germline CDR1 is MNHEY and CDR2 SVGAGI. Here the CDR3 reads CASSRQGAGGYTF. Written as DNA, the CDR3 is TGTGCCAGCAGTAGACAGGGGGCCGGTGGCTACACCTTC.

The chain uses TRBV10-2 and TRBJ1-1; TRBD1 matches at 8 bases. Losses at the gene ends were 2 bases for V and 5 bases for J; bases not matched to a gene: 4. This CDR3 is 14 amino acids long. The germline CDR1 and CDR2 sequences are WSHSY and SAAADI. This chain's CDR3 is CASSEQGARTEAFF. The CDR3 DNA is TGCGCCAGCAGTGAGCAGGGGGCAAGGACTGAAGCTTTCTTT.

The chain has TRBV6-6 and TRBJ1-1; D might be TRBD1 (6 bases). The CDR3 extends over 18 amino acids. Germline CDR1 and CDR2: MNHNY and SVGAGI (reference sequence). V gave up 5 bases and J gave up 4 bases, with 26 bases separating them. This chain's CDR3 is CASSQVGGPIIFGTEAFF. CDR3 bases: TGTGCCAGCAGTCAGGTTGGGGGCCCTATAATTTTCGGCACTGAAGCTTTCTTT.

This clone was counted a few times. The chain couples TRBV27 to TRBJ2-1; 8 bases line up with TRBD1. The CDR3 has 15 residues. Germline V lookup: CDR1 MNHEY, CDR2 SMNVEV (reference sequence). With V trimmed by 6 bases and J by 5 bases, 9 bases remained unmatched. The CDR3 sequence is CASSSRDRLNNEQFF. The CDR3 DNA is TGTGCCAGCAGCTCCCGGGACAGGCTAAACAATGAGCAGTTCTTC.

The genes are TRBV5-6 and TRBJ2-5, with 11 bases identical to TRBD2. V dropped 4 bases and J dropped 4; count of bases not matched to a gene: 6. This CDR3 is built from 15 residues. Looked up from germline, CDR1 is SGHDT and CDR2 is YYEEEE. The chain's CDR3 is CASSHSGGARETQYF. The DNA of the CDR3 is TGTGCCAGCAGCCATAGCGGGGGGGCGCGAGAGACCCAGTACTTC.

The rearrangement links TRBV7-9 to TRBJ1-5, with TRBD1 as a possible D gene (5 bases). Trimming left V 7 bases short and J 3 bases short, with 16 bases between. Germline CDR1 is SEHNR and CDR2 is FQNEAQ (reference sequence). The CDR3 has 15 amino acids. Here the CDR3 DNA reads TGTGCCAGCAAACAGGTTCCCGTCGCCAATCAGCCCCAGCATTTT. Protein product: CASKQVPVANQPQHF.

The CDR3, as DNA: TGTGCCAGCAGCCAAACAGGAGGGAACGAGGAGACCCAGTACTTC. Residues: CASSQTGGNEETQYF. The chain combines TRBV4-2 with TRBJ2-5, with D perhaps TRBD2 (6 bases). This CDR3 has 15 amino acids. Trimming left V 2 bases short and J 5 bases short, with 15 bases between. Germline lookup yields CDR1 LGHNA and CDR2 YNFKEQ.

The rearrangement uses TRBV6-4 and TRBJ2-1; 11 bases align to TRBD2. With 6 bases clipped from V and 4 bases from J, the junction kept 5 bases outside the gene matches. CDR1 MRHNA and CDR2 SNTAGT come from the germline V gene. This CDR3 is built from 15 residues. The CDR3 DNA reads TGTGCCAGCAGGGAAGTAGCGGGGGGGTACAATGAGCAGTTCTTC. This codes for CASREVAGGYNEQFF.

This chain connects TRBV7-9 to TRBJ2-3; 8 positions agree with TRBD2. CDR1 is SEHNR, CDR2 FQNEAQ, per germline (reference sequence). The CDR3 is made up of 16 amino acids. Trimming took 0 bases from V and 3 from J; bases not matched to a gene: 5. CDR3 protein: CASSLALGGATDTQYF. The CDR3 DNA follows: TGTGCCAGCAGCTTAGCGCTCGGGGGGGCGACAGATACGCAGTATTTT.

V is TRBV10-3 and J is TRBJ2-7, with 7 bases identical to TRBD2. There are 14 residues in the CDR3. Germline V lookup: CDR1 ENHRY, CDR2 SYGVKD. The V gene end was trimmed by 6 bases and the J gene end by 2 bases; junction bases not matched to a gene: 7. This CDR3 is CAIRAGPTTYEQYF. The CDR3 nucleotides read TGTGCCATCAGAGCGGGACCCACGACCTACGAGCAGTACTTC.

The V and J genes are TRBV18 and TRBJ1-2; D is ambiguous. The V end was cut by 1 base, the J end by 0 bases, with 12 bases between. The germline V gene has CDR1 KGHSH and CDR2 LQKENI. This CDR3 region has 16 residues. The CDR3 coding sequence is TGTGCCAGCTCACCACAGGACTCCCGAGCTAACTATGGCTACACCTTC. Residues: CASSPQDSRANYGYTF.